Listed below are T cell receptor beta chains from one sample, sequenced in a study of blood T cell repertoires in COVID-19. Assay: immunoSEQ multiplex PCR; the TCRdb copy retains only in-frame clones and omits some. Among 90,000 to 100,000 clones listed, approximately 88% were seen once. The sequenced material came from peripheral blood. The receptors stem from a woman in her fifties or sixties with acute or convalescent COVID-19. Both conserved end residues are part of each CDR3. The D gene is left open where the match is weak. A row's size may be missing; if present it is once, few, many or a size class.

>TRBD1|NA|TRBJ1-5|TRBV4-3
TGCGCCAGCAGCCAACGGACAGGCTCCCGCCCCCAGCATTTT
CASSQRTGSRPQHF
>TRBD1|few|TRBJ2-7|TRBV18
TGTGCCAGCTCACCACCCGGAACAGGGGCGATCTACGAGCAGTACTTC
CASSPPGTGAIYEQYF
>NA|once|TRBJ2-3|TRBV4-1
TGCGCCAGCAGCACGACTAGTAGCGGCACAGATACGCAGTATTTT
CASSTTSSGTDTQYF
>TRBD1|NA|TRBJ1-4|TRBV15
TGTGCCACCAGCAGAGTGACAGGGCCTTTGGAAACGGTGTTTTTT
CATSRVTGPLETVFF
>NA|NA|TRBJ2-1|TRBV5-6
TGTGCCAGCAGCAAAGGGACACTGCACTACAATGAGCAGTTCTTC
CASSKGTLHYNEQFF
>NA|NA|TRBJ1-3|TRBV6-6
TGTGCCAGCAGAAACGGCGGCCCCTTCTCTGGAAACACCATATATTTT
CASRNGGPFSGNTIYF
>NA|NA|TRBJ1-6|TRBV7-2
TGTGCCAGCAGCCCCGCGCGCTCCTATAATTCACCCCTCCACTTT
CASSPARSYNSPLHF
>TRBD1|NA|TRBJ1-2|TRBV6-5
TGTGCCAGCAGTCCGACGGGACAGGGTCTATGGGGCTACACCTTC
CASSPTGQGLWGYTF
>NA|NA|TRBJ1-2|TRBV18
TGTGCCAGCTCACCCCGGGACATTGAAGTCTCTAACTATGGCTACACCTTC
CASSPRDIEVSNYGYTF
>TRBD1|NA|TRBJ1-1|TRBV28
TGTGCCAGCAGAATATTAAGGACAGGAATGAACACTGAAGCTTTCTTT
CASRILRTGMNTEAFF
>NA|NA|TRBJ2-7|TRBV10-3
TGTGCCATCAGTGAGTCTACCGCGCGGCCTACCTACGAGCAGTACTTC
CAISESTARPTYEQYF
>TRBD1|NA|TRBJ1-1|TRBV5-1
TGCGCCAGCAGCAGGGGACAGACTAACAATGGGGTACACTCTGAAGCTTTCTTT
CASSRGQTNNGVHSEAFF
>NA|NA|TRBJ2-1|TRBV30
TGTGCCTGGGGGGCAAACAATGAGCAGTTCTTC
CAWGANNEQFF
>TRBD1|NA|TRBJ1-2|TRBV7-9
TGTGCCAGCAGCTTGAACGAGGGGACAGGGAATGGCTACACCTTC
CASSLNEGTGNGYTF